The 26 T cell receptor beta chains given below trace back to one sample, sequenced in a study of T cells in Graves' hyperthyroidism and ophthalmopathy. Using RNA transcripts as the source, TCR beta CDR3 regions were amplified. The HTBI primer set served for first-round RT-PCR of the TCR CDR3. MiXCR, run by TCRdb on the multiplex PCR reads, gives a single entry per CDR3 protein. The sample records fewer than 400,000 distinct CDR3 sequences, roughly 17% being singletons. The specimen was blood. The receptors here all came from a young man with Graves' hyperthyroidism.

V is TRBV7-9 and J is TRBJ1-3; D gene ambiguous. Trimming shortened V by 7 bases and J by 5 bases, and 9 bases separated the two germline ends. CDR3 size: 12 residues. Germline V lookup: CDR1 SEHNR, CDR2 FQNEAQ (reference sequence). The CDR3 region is CASTPGRNTIYF. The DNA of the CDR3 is TGTGCCAGCACCCCCGGGCGAAACACCATATATTTT.

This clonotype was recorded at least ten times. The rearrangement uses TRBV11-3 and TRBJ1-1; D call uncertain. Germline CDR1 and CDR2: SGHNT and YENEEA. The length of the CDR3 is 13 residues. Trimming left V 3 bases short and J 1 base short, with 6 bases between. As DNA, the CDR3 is TGTGCCAGCAGCTTGATTTCGAACACTGAAGCTTTCTTT. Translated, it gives CASSLISNTEAFF.

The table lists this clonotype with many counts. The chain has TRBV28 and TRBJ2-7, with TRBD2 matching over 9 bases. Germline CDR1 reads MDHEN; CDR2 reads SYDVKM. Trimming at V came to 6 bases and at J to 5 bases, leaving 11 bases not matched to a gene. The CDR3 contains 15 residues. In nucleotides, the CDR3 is TGTGCCAGCAGACCCCGCGGGGGGGCGATCAACGAGCAGTACTTC. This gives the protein CASRPRGGAINEQYF.

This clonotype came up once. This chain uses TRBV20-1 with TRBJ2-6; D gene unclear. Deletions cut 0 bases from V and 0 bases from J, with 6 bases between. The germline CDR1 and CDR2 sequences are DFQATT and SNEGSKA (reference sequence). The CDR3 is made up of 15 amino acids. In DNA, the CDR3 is TGCAGTGCTAGAGATTACAGCTCTGGGGCCAACGTCCTGACTTTC. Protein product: CSARDYSSGANVLTF.

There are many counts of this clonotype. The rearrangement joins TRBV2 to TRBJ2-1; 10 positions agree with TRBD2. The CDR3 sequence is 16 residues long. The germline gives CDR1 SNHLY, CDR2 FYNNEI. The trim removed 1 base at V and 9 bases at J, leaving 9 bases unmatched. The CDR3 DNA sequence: TGTGCCAGCAGTGAAGGGTCGGCTAGCGGGAGTCCTGAGCAGTTCTTC. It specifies CASSEGSASGSPEQFF.

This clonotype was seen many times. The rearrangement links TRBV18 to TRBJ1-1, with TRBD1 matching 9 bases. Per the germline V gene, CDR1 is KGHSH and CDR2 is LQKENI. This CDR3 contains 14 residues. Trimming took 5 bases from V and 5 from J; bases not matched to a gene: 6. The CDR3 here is CASSETGGRTEAFF. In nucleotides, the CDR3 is TGTGCCAGCTCAGAGACAGGGGGTCGTACTGAAGCTTTCTTT.

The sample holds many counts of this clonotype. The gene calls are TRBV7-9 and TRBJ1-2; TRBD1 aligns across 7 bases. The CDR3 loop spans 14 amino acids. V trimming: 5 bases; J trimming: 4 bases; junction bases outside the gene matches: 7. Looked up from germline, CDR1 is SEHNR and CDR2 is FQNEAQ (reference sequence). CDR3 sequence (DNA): TGTGCCAGCAGCCCGGGGTCAGGGGGCTATGGCTACACCTTC. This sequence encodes CASSPGSGGYGYTF. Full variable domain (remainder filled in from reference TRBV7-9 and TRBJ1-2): DTGVSQNPRHKITKRGQNVTFRCDPISEHNRLYWYRQTLGQGPEFLTYFQNEAQLEKSRLLSDRFSAERPKGSFSTLEIQRTEQGDSAMYLCASSPGSGGYGYTFGSGTRLTVV.

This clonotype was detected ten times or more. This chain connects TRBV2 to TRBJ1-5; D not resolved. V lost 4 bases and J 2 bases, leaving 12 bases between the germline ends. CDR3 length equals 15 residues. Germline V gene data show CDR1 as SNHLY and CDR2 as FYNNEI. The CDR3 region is CASSADAAGNQPQHF. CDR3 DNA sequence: TGTGCCAGCAGTGCAGACGCGGCGGGCAATCAGCCCCAGCATTTT.

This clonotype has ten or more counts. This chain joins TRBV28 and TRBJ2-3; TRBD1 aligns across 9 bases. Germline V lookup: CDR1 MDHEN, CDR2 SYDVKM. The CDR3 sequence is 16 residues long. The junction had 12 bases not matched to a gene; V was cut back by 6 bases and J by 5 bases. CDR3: CASSYSGTGMKDTQYF. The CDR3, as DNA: TGTGCCAGCAGCTACTCCGGGACAGGGATGAAAGATACGCAGTATTTT. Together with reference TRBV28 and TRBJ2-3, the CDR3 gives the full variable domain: DVKVTQSSRYLVKRTGEKVFLECVQDMDHENMFWYRQDPGLGLRLIYFSYDVKMKEKGDIPEGYSVSREKKERFSLILESASTNQTSMYLCASSYSGTGMKDTQYFGPGTRLTVL.

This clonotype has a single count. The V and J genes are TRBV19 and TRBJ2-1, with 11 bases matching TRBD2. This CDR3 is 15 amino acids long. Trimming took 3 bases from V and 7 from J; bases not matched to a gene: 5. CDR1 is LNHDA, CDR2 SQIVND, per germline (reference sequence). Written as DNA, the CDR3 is TGTGCCAGTAGTATGGGACTAGCGGACAAGAATGAGCAGTTCTTC. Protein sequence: CASSMGLADKNEQFF. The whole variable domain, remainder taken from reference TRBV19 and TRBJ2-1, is DGGITQSPKYLFRKEGQNVTLSCEQNLNHDAMYWYRQDPGQGLRLIYYSQIVNDFQKGDIAEGYSVSREKKESFPLTVTSAQKNPTAFYLCASSMGLADKNEQFFGPGTRLTVL.

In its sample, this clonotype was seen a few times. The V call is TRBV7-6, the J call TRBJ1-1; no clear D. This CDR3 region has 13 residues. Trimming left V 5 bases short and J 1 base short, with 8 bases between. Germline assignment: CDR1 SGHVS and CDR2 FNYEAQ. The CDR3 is CASSPDWNTEAFF. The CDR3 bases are TGTGCCAGCAGCCCTGACTGGAACACTGAAGCTTTCTTT.

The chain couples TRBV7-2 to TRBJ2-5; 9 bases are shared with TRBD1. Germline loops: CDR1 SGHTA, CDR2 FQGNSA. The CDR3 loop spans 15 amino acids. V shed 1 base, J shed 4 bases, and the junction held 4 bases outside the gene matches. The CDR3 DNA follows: TGTGCCAGCAGCTTAGTACAGGGGGCTTCAGAGACCCAGTACTTC. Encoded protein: CASSLVQGASETQYF.

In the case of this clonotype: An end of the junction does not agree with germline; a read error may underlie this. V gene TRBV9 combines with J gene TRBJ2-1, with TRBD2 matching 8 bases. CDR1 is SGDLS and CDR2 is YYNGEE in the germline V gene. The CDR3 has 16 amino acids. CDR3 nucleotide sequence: TGTGCCAGCAGCCCAACGACTAGCGTATTCTACGATGAGCAGTTCTTC. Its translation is CASSPTTSVFYDEQFF. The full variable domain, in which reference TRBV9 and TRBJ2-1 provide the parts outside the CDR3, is DSGVTQTPKHLITATGQRVTLRCSPRSGDLSVYWYQQSLDQGLQFLIQYYNGEERAKGNILERFSAQQFPDLHSELNLSSLELGDSALYFCASSPTTSVFYDEQFFGPGTRLTVL.

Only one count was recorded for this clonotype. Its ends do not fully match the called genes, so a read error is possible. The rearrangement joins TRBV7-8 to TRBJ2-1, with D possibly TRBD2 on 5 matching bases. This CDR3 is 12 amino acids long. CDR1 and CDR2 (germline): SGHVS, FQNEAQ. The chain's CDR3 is CASSFALAEMVF. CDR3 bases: TGTGCCAGCAGCTTCGCCCTAGCAGAAATGGTCTTC.

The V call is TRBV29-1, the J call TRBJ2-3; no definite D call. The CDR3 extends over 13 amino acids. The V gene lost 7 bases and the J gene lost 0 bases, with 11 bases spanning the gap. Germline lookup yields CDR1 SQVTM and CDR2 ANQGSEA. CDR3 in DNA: TGCAGCGCCCTACCGGACAGCACAGATACGCAGTATTTT. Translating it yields CSALPDSTDTQYF.

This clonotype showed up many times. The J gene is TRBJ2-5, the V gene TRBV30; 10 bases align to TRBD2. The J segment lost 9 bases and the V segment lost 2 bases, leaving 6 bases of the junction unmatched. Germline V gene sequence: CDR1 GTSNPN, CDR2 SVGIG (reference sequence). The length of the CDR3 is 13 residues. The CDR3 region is CAWSPQREGAQYF. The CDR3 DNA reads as TGTGCCTGGAGTCCCCAGCGGGAGGGCGCCCAGTACTTC.

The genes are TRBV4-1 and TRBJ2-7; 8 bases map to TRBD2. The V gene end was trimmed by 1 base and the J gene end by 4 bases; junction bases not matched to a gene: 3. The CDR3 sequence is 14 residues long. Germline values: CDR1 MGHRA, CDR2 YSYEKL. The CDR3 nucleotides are TGCGCCAGCAGCCAAGTGGGACTAGAGTACGAGCAGTACTTC. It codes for CASSQVGLEYEQYF.

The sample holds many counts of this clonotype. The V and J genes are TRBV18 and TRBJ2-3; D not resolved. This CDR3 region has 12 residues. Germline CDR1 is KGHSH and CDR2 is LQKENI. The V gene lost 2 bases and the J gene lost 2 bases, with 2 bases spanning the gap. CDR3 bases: TGTGCCAGCTCACCATACACAGATACGCAGTATTTT. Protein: CASSPYTDTQYF.

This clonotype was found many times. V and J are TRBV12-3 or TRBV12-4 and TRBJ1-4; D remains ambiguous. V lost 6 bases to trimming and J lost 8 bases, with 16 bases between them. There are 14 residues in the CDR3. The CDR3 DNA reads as TGTGCCAGCAGGAACCCAGCAGAACCCGAAAAACTGTTTTTT. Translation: CASRNPAEPEKLFF.

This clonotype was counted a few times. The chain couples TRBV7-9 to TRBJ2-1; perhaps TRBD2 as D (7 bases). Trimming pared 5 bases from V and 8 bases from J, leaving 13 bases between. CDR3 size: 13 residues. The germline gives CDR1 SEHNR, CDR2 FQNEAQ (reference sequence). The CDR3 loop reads CASSPWGGDEQFF. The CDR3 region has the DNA TGTGCCAGCAGCCCCTGGGGGGGCGATGAGCAGTTCTTC.

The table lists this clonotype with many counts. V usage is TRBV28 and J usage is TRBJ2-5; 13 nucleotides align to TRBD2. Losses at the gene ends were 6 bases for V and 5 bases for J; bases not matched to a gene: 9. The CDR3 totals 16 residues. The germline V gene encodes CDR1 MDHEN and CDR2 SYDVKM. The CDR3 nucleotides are TGTGCCAGCAGCCCCACTAGCGGGAGGGGGAGGGAGACCCAGTACTTC. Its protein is CASSPTSGRGRETQYF.

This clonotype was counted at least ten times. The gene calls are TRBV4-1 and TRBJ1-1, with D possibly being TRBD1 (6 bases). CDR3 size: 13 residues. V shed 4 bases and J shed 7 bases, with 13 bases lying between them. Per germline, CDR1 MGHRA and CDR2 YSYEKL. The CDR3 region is CASSLQGVGEAFF. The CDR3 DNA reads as TGCGCCAGCAGCCTACAGGGAGTGGGTGAAGCTTTCTTT.

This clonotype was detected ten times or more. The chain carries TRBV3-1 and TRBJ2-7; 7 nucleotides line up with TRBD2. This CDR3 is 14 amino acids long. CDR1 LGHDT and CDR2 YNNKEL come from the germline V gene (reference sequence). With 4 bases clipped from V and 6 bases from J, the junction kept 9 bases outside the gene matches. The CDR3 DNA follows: TGTGCCAGCAGCCTCAACCGACTAGCCAGCGAGCAGTACTTC. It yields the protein CASSLNRLASEQYF.

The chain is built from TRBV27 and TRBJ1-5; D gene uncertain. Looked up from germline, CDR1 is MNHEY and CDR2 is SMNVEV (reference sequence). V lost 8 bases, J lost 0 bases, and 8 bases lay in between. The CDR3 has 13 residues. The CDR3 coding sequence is TGTGCCAGCGGGGTGTATAGCAATCAGCCCCAGCATTTT. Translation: CASGVYSNQPQHF.

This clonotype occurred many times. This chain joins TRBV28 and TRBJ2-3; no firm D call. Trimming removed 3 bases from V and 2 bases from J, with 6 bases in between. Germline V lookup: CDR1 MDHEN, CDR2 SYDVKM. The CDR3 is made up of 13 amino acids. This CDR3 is CASSFPSTDTQYF. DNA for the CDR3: TGTGCCAGCAGTTTTCCGTCCACAGATACGCAGTATTTT.

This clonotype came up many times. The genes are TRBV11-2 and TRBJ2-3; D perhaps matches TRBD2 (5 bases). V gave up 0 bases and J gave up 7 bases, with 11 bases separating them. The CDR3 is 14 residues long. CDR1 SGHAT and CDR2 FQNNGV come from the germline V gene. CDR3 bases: TGTGCCAGCAGCTTAGAAGGGCCCGGGAATACGCAGTATTTT. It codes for CASSLEGPGNTQYF.